These T cell receptor beta chains were read from a single sample in a study of T cell responses to AZD1222 COVID-19 vaccine. Assay used: immunoSEQ multiplex PCR; TCRdb lists only in-frame clones, some missing. The sample includes some 120,000 clones, roughly 88% seen only once; the top ten take 18%. The source was peripheral blood, collected on day 0 of MenACWY control vaccination. The source of these receptors is an adult in good health. CDR3s include the opening cysteine and the closing phenylalanine or tryptophan. D genes are given only for firm matches. The listing skips clone size in some rows; elsewhere it reads once, few, many or a size class.

abundance	v_gene	d_gene	len	j_gene	CDR3nt	CDR3aa
-	TRBV30	TRBD2	15	TRBJ2-7	TGTGCCTGGAGCAGACTAGCGGGAGTAGTAAACGAGCAGTACTTC	CAWSRLAGVVNEQYF
-	TRBV9	TRBD1	15	TRBJ2-2	TGTGCCAGCAGCCGGACAGGGGAGGACACCGGGGAGCTGTTTTTT	CASSRTGEDTGELFF
-	TRBV30	-	11	TRBJ2-7	TGTGCCTGGAGTCCCTCCTACGAGCAGTACTTC	CAWSPSYEQYF
-	TRBV6-1	-	15	TRBJ2-2	TGTGCCAGCAGTGAAGGCCAGGAACCCACCGGGGAGCTGTTTTTT	CASSEGQEPTGELFF
-	TRBV19	TRBD1	14	TRBJ1-2	TGTGCCAGTAGTATAGGGGACAGTTACTATGGCTACACCTTC	CASSIGDSYYGYTF
-	TRBV18	-	14	TRBJ2-7	TGTGCCAGCTCACCACAAATGAAGGCCTACGAGCAGTACTTC	CASSPQMKAYEQYF
-	TRBV28	TRBD1	15	TRBJ2-7	TGTGCCAGCAGGGGACCGGGACAGGGGATTTACGAGCAGTACTTC	CASRGPGQGIYEQYF
-	TRBV20-1	TRBD1	14	TRBJ2-7	TGCAGTGCTAGTAGGCAGGGGGTAGCCCACGAGCAGTACTTC	CSASRQGVAHEQYF
-	TRBV6-5	-	14	TRBJ2-7	TGTGCCAGCAGTTACTACCTGGGCACCTACGAGCAGTACTTC	CASSYYLGTYEQYF
-	TRBV28	-	16	TRBJ1-3	TGTGCCAGCAGTTCAATCGACTTCGTCAGGGAAAACACCATATATTTT	CASSSIDFVRENTIYF
-	TRBV5-1	-	14	TRBJ1-4	TGCGCCAGCAGCTTCGGGTCAGGGGAGGAAAAACTGTTTTTT	CASSFGSGEEKLFF
-	TRBV28	TRBD2	16	TRBJ2-7	TGTGCCAGCAGTTGGACTAGCGGTATCTCTCCCTACGAGCAGTACTTC	CASSWTSGISPYEQYF
-	TRBV6-5	TRBD1	15	TRBJ2-7	TGTGCCAGCAGTACCCGGGACAGGGGAACCTACGAGCAGTACTTC	CASSTRDRGTYEQYF
-	TRBV28	-	15	TRBJ1-6	TGTGCCAGCAGCAGAGCGACTACCTATAATTCACCCCTCCACTTT	CASSRATTYNSPLHF
-	TRBV5-6	-	14	TRBJ1-2	TGTGCCAGCAGCTTGGGGTGGGGACCTTATGGCTACACCTTC	CASSLGWGPYGYTF
-	TRBV11-2	TRBD2	16	TRBJ2-1	TGTGCCAGCAGCTTAGTCCTGACTAGCGGGATCAATGAGCAGTTCTTC	CASSLVLTSGINEQFF
-	TRBV5-1	-	12	TRBJ1-4	TGCGCCAGCAGCTTGCGGGGTGAAAAACTGTTTTTT	CASSLRGEKLFF
-	TRBV5-1	TRBD2	13	TRBJ2-7	TGCGCCAGCAGTTATAGCGGGAGCTACGAGCAGTACTTC	CASSYSGSYEQYF
few	TRBV28	TRBD1	15	TRBJ1-3	TGTGCCAGCACCCCAGGACAGGGAGCTGGAAACACCATATATTTT	CASTPGQGAGNTIYF
-	TRBV27	-	13	TRBJ2-7	TGTGCCAGCAGTTTTGGTTCCTACTACGAGCAGTACTTC	CASSFGSYYEQYF
-	TRBV10-3	-	15	TRBJ1-5	TGTGCCATCAGTGACAAGTTAGTGAGCAATCAGCCCCAGCATTTT	CAISDKLVSNQPQHF
-	TRBV2	-	13	TRBJ2-2	TGTGCCAGCAGTGAAACGTTTAGCGGGGAGCTGTTTTTT	CASSETFSGELFF
-	TRBV18	TRBD1	15	TRBJ2-7	TGTGCCAGCTCAGCCGCGGGGACAGGGTATCACGAGCAGTACTTC	CASSAAGTGYHEQYF
-	TRBV18	TRBD1	15	TRBJ2-3	TGTGCCAGCTCACCACCACAGGGGAGCACAGATACGCAGTATTTT	CASSPPQGSTDTQYF
-	TRBV9	-	15	TRBJ2-3	TGTGCCAGCAGCGTTCGACAGACAGTCACAGATACGCAGTATTTT	CASSVRQTVTDTQYF
-	TRBV18	-	13	TRBJ1-5	TGTGCCAGCTCACCATCGGTTTATCAGCCCCAGCATTTT	CASSPSVYQPQHF
-	TRBV6-5	-	15	TRBJ2-7	TGTGCCAGCAAGAATTGGCAGGGAAAAACCTACGAGCAGTACTTC	CASKNWQGKTYEQYF
-	TRBV7-2	-	15	TRBJ1-3	TGTGCCAGCAGCTTAGATCGGTACTCTGGAAACACCATATATTTT	CASSLDRYSGNTIYF
-	TRBV6-5	-	13	TRBJ2-7	TGTGCCAGCAGTTCCGGGACAACCGGGGAGCAGTACTTC	CASSSGTTGEQYF
-	TRBV19	TRBD2	15	TRBJ2-5	TGTGCCAGTAGTATAGGGAGCGGGGGGCAAGAGACCCAGTACTTC	CASSIGSGGQETQYF
once	TRBV7-2	TRBD2	13	TRBJ2-7	TGTGCCAGCAGCTTAGGCGGGGGAGACGAGCAGTACTTC	CASSLGGGDEQYF
-	TRBV10-2	-	12	TRBJ1-2	TGCGCCAGCAGTGAAACCCGAAATGGCTACACCTTC	CASSETRNGYTF